This T cell receptor (beta chain) was identified during a study of shared clonotypes between healthy human individuals (dated by TCRdb to 2018 to 2020). About the study as a whole: The cohort comprised two women and a few men aged 18 to 49 years. For each donor, CD4 naive and CD4 memory were each given three plates, CD8 naive was given two plates, and CD8 memory was given one plate. To estimate repertoire size and how much clonotype sharing occurs between individuals, the study deeply sequenced the blood TCR repertoires of about five healthy adults. Libraries were prepared and TCR repertoires were sequenced by different laboratories using diverse techniques, in order to increase sequencing depth and limit assay-specific biases. Each donor's leukapheresis produced roughly between roughly 0.85 and 10 billion PBMCs.

The donors were healthy, HIV-negative adults who had no recently reported acute infections or vaccinations. All donors were Caucasian adults living in Nashville, Tennessee, USA. CD4+ T cells were enriched through magnetic negative selection, after which naive cells were positively selected on CD45RA and the remaining negative fraction served as the memory subset. After blood collection by leukapheresis, PBMCs were isolated using Ficoll-Histopaque density gradient centrifugation and then cryopreserved in the vapor phase of liquid nitrogen. Analytical flow cytometry was used to check the purity and quantity of each magnetically sorted T cell population. From each sorted fraction, genomic DNA was isolated and quantified by UV absorbance on a Nanodrop 2000c. The germline V gene supplies CDR1 SGHTA and CDR2 FQGNSA. V and J lose 5 bases and 0 bases, and a span of 13 bases separates them. There are 15 amino acids in the CDR3, from cysteine to phenylalanine inclusive. Only the CDR3 region is kept as DNA, spanning 45 bases read in frame from base 1.

Using the deep immunoSEQ assay, multiplex PCR amplified TCR CDR3 regions from genomic DNA. Genomic DNA extracted from each cell subset was distributed evenly over all wells of several immunoSEQ 96-well plates, and each plate served as one replicate. For sorted subsets, each replicate PCR was loaded with approximately 200 ng genomic DNA, equivalent to roughly 30,000 T cell genomes. The purified libraries were quantified using a Qubit 3.0 fluorometer, sized with a Bioanalyzer 2100, and then quantified again using the KAPA Library Quantification kit. Every immunoSEQ 96-well plate was sequenced on a dedicated single-read 150-cycle Illumina NextSeq 550 flow cell. The authors processed their data as follows. Because the immunoSEQ output included only junctional sequences and no quality scores, the filtering could not be the same as the filtering used for full-length reads. Sequences were annotated with PyIR, a Python wrapper for IgBLAST v1.9, using IMGT germline references to assign V/J genes and CDR3. Any read was removed if the V/J assignment was weak (E-value above 1e-6), the CDR3 was missing, or the read contained stop codons, out-of-frame junctions, or ambiguous translated residues. V3J clonotypes were defined as sequences sharing the same inferred V gene, J gene, and CDR3 amino acid sequence. Percentage overlap between repertoires was computed as shared unique clonotypes divided by the size of the smaller repertoire. RTK rarefaction, the Chao1 estimator, and Recon v2.1 estimates of unobserved clonotypes were used to assess repertoire richness. OLGA was used to compute generation probabilities for all TCRbeta clonotypes that the gDNA method yielded from a few donors. TCRdb mirrors the immuneACCESS table, restricted to in-frame sequences. Some clones are absent from its copies; in checked studies, under half trace to an unresolved V gene, and the reason for the others is unknown. V and J calls and clone size are copied from that table; D and trimming were computed from the DNA. The sample data list some 2.4 million clones, and roughly 93% of these were observed just once. 0.36% of the sample goes to the ten largest clones.

As concerns this clone: Its antigen remains undetermined. Nothing much larger sits one base from this clone, and base qualities are not available.

What the study reported, not specific to this receptor: Because the study included a small number of donors, the genetic and exposure-history diversity represented was limited. Pairwise subsampling indicated that sequencing depth was expected to affect the degree of clonotype sharing among donors. Clonotypes shared by all four sorted-subset donors showed higher generation probabilities than non-shared clonotypes. Sampling was restricted to blood, and TCR repertoires in tissue are likely to differ from TCR repertoires in blood. Naive subsets generally had larger estimated clonotype richness than memory subsets. Even with the large sequencing depth, rarefaction of the sorted-subset datasets indicated that sequencing was incomplete. About 5% of naive CD4, 3.5% of naive CD8, 2.3% of memory CD4, and around 0.4% of memory CD8 clonotypes were shared across several donors.

The TCR sequence derives from a man aged 18 to 30 in good health. Some clones in this sample may be carry-over from other donors' samples. The sequencing sample was made of naive CD4+ T cells from PBMCs. This specimen's cell subset or site label, interpreted: CD45RA+ positively selected. The rearrangement combines TRBV7-2 with TRBJ2-5, with no confident D gene call. The nucleotide sequence is TGTGCCAGCAGCCCCGCCGGGCGGTACCAAGAGACCCAGTACTTC. Its translation is CASSPAGRYQETQYF.